Following are 17 T cell receptor beta chains from one sample sequenced in a study of response to subunit inactivated influenza vaccine. TCRdb passed the RT-PCR reads through MiXCR, listing each CDR3 protein once. The sample lists about 170,000 distinct CDR3 sequences; around 10% were seen once. The sequenced sample was CD8+ T cells sorted from PBMCs, obtained roughly 24 months after vaccination. These receptors all stem from a man between 45 and 75 years old who received an inactivated influenza vaccine.

This clonotype was counted between two and nine times. This chain connects TRBV7-9 to TRBJ2-3; 7 bases map to TRBD1. Germline V gene lookup returns CDR1 SEHNR and CDR2 FQNEAQ (reference sequence). V dropped 4 bases and J dropped 3; count of bases not matched to a gene: 7. The CDR3 sequence is 15 residues long. The CDR3: CASSSTGLGTDTQYF. In nucleotides, the CDR3 is TGTGCCAGCAGCTCGACAGGGTTGGGGACAGATACGCAGTATTTT.

V usage is TRBV15 and J usage is TRBJ1-1; no clear D gene. The CDR3 has 16 amino acids. Trimming cost V 1 base and J 3 bases, with 15 bases left between them. Germline CDR1 reads LNHNV; CDR2 reads YYDKDF (reference sequence). The CDR3 loop reads CATSRVSPLIDTEAFF. The CDR3 bases are TGTGCCACCAGCAGAGTCTCGCCCTTGATAGACACTGAAGCTTTCTTT.

The chain recombines TRBV20-1 with TRBJ1-4; 7 nucleotides match TRBD1. V trimming: 0 bases; J trimming: 4 bases; junction bases outside the gene matches: 5. This CDR3 contains 15 residues. CDR1 is DFQATT, CDR2 SNEGSKA, per germline (reference sequence). As DNA, the CDR3 is TGCAGTGCTAGAGACTTGGGACAGCGTAATGAAAAACTGTTTTTT. Amino acids: CSARDLGQRNEKLFF.

The CDR3 nucleotides are TGCAGCGTTGAAGCGGAGGGCCCAGATACGCAGTATTTT. Its translation: CSVEAEGPDTQYF. The J gene is TRBJ2-3, the V gene TRBV29-1; perhaps TRBD2 as D (6 bases). V lost 1 base and J lost 4, with 9 bases in between. Germline CDR1 SQVTM, CDR2 ANQGSEA. The CDR3 is 13 amino acids.

The rearrangement joins TRBV7-6 to TRBJ2-2, with D maybe TRBD2 (6 bases). V lost 5 bases to trimming and J lost 0 bases, with 7 bases between them. This CDR3 spans 14 amino acids. CDR1 and CDR2 from the germline V gene are SGHVS and FNYEAQ. The CDR3 spells CASSGEANTGELFF. The CDR3 DNA follows: TGTGCCAGCAGCGGGGAGGCGAACACCGGGGAGCTGTTTTTT. The complete variable domain, with remaining parts taken from reference TRBV7-6 and TRBJ2-2, reads GAGVSQSPRYKVTKRGQDVALRCDPISGHVSLYWYRQALGQGPEFLTYFNYEAQQDKSGLPNDRFSAERPEGSISTLTIQRTEQRDSAMYRCASSGEANTGELFFGEGSRLTVL.

This chain joins TRBV4-3 and TRBJ2-3; D remains unclear. The ends were cut back, 4 bases at V and 7 bases at J, with 12 bases in the middle. CDR3 length: 13 amino acids. The germline V gene encodes CDR1 LGHNA and CDR2 YSLEER. Here the CDR3 reads CASSLKIENTQYF. Written as DNA, the CDR3 is TGCGCCAGCAGCCTTAAGATTGAGAATACGCAGTATTTT.

This clonotype showed up just a few times. The CDR3 DNA sequence: TGTGCCAGCACCTCAGAGGGGGGACTAGCCTACAATGAGCAGTTCTTC. The encoded protein is CASTSEGGLAYNEQFF. The rearrangement joins TRBV12-3 or TRBV12-4 to TRBJ2-1; 8 nucleotides align to TRBD2. Trimming at V came to 7 bases and at J to 2 bases, leaving 10 bases not matched to a gene. The CDR3 length is 16 residues.

This clonotype has ten or more counts. The V and J genes are TRBV4-1 and TRBJ2-3, with TRBD2 identical over 9 bases. Germline trimming cut 1 base from V and 3 bases from J; bases unmatched to any gene: 2. CDR1 is MGHRA, CDR2 YSYEKL, per germline. The CDR3 runs 15 residues. CDR3 residues: CASSQGLAGTDTQYF. The CDR3 coding sequence is TGCGCCAGCAGCCAAGGGCTAGCGGGGACAGATACGCAGTATTTT.

The gene calls are TRBV30 and TRBJ1-4, with 8 bases lining up with TRBD1. This CDR3 spans 13 amino acids. The J segment lost 8 bases and the V segment lost 5 bases, leaving 7 bases of the junction unmatched. Germline V gives CDR1 GTSNPN, CDR2 SVGIG (reference sequence). The CDR3 sequence: CAWGGQGQEKLFF. The DNA of the CDR3 is TGTGCCTGGGGTGGACAGGGACAGGAAAAACTGTTTTTT. Looking up the rest from reference TRBV30 and TRBJ1-4 gives the full variable domain: SQTIHQWPATLVQPVGSPLSLECTVEGTSNPNLYWYRQAAGRGLQLLFYSVGIGQISSEVPQNLSASRPQDRQFILSSKKLLLSDSGFYLCAWGGQGQEKLFFGSGTQLSVL.

This clonotype was found a few times. The chain couples TRBV28 to TRBJ1-1; maybe TRBD1 (5 bases). This CDR3 comprises 14 residues. The germline V and J ends were trimmed by 3 bases and 1 base, with 9 bases remaining between them. Germline assignment: CDR1 MDHEN and CDR2 SYDVKM. This chain's CDR3 is CASSLYRRNTEAFF. The DNA of the CDR3 is TGTGCCAGCAGTTTGTACAGGAGGAACACTGAAGCTTTCTTT. Filled out from reference TRBV28 and TRBJ1-1, the complete variable domain reads DVKVTQSSRYLVKRTGEKVFLECVQDMDHENMFWYRQDPGLGLRLIYFSYDVKMKEKGDIPEGYSVSREKKERFSLILESASTNQTSMYLCASSLYRRNTEAFFGQGTRLTVV.

Of note for this clonotype: A much larger clonotype is one base distant, so this may be a read error. The chain combines TRBV29-1 with TRBJ2-5; D unresolved. Trimming took off 3 bases at V and 5 bases at J, with 4 bases between the two ends. Germline CDR1 reads SQVTM; CDR2 reads ANQGSEA. There are 10 residues in the CDR3. CDR3 loop: CSVEWETQYF. In DNA, the CDR3 is TGCAGCGTTGAGTGGGAGACCCAGTACTTC.

The CDR3 region has the DNA TGTGCCAGCAGCATGGGGATCTACGAGCAGTACTTC. It yields the protein CASSMGIYEQYF. The chain joins TRBV11-2 to TRBJ2-7, with unresolved D. CDR1 and CDR2 (germline): SGHAT, FQNNGV. There are 12 residues in the CDR3. V lost 5 bases and J lost 3, with 8 bases in between.

This clonotype was counted only a few times. The chain recombines TRBV10-3 with TRBJ2-1; TRBD2 matches at 7 bases. With V trimmed by 11 bases and J by 5 bases, 6 bases remained unmatched. Germline-derived CDR1 and CDR2 are ENHRY and SYGVKD. CDR3 length: 12 residues. The CDR3 is CASGGEDNEQFF. The CDR3 DNA sequence: TGTGCCTCGGGGGGAGAAGACAATGAGCAGTTCTTC.

The gene calls are TRBV7-6 and TRBJ2-3, with D unresolved. CDR1 is SGHVS and CDR2 is FNYEAQ in the germline V gene. V was pared by 6 bases and J by 2 bases, with 12 bases between. CDR3 length: 14 amino acids. The chain's CDR3 is CASSYLGLTDTQYF. The CDR3 DNA follows: TGTGCCAGCAGTTACCTGGGTCTCACAGATACGCAGTATTTT.

This clonotype occurred a few times. The chain is built from TRBV6-2 or TRBV6-3 and TRBJ2-7, with 7 bases lining up with TRBD2. The V gene end was trimmed by 6 bases and the J gene end by 3 bases; junction bases not matched to a gene: 8. The length of the CDR3 is 14 residues. Per the germline V gene, CDR1 is MNHEY and CDR2 is SVGEGT. CDR3 region: CASRTIRGGYEQYF. In DNA, the CDR3 is TGTGCCAGCAGGACCATCCGCGGGGGCTACGAGCAGTACTTC.

This clonotype appeared many times. The chain joins TRBV11-2 to TRBJ2-1; TRBD2 is a possible D gene (6 bases). V was cut by 1 base and J by 8 bases, with 9 bases left in between. The CDR3 runs 13 residues. The germline V gene encodes CDR1 SGHAT and CDR2 FQNNGV. The CDR3 region is CASSLGGLDEQFF. As DNA, the CDR3 is TGTGCCAGCAGCTTAGGGGGACTGGATGAGCAGTTCTTC.

This clonotype occurred a few times. The V and J genes are TRBV6-5 and TRBJ2-3, with D unclear. Trimming removed 2 bases at V and 14 bases at J, with 17 bases between. The CDR3 loop spans 13 amino acids. Per germline, CDR1 MNHEY and CDR2 SVGAGI. The CDR3 nucleotides read TGTGCCAGCAGTTACCACAGATCCATCGGTTGGTATTTT. Translated, it gives CASSYHRSIGWYF.